This TCR beta chain is from a study of T cell repertoires in cytomegalovirus infection. Turning to the study itself: Well-studied HLA-B-restricted CMV epitopes were used in the study alongside recently identified HLA-C-restricted ones. Through public TCR beta signatures, both CMV infection and matching HLA type were indicated.

Study-level findings and limits: Across the ex vivo response, the dominant clonotypes were HLA-C-restricted CMV-specific TCR beta clonotypes. Cumulated frequencies of public TCR beta families served to identify carriers of CMV plus the relevant HLA.

TCRdb re-called the reads with MiXCR, one entry per CDR3 protein. The sample consists of around 900,000 distinct CDR3 sequences, approximately 31% of them appearing once. This clonotype was seen only a few times. Its antigen is not known. CDR1 is ENHRY and CDR2 is SYGVKD in the germline V gene. This CDR3 is built from 14 residues. Trimming cost V 7 bases and J 4 bases; bases outside gene matches: 9. This TCR came from a human donor in good health (CMV status not recorded). Some clones in this sample may be carry-over from other donors' samples. The V and J genes are TRBV10-3 and TRBJ1-1; 7 bases line up with TRBD1. The specimen was cultured CD8+ T cells from PBMCs, collected from culture after CMV antigen stimulation. The CDR3 bases are TGTGCCATCACCCGAACAGGGGCGCCCACTGAAGCTTTCTTT. Translating it yields CAITRTGAPTEAFF.